The sequence of this TCR beta chain was determined in a study of blood T cell repertoires in COVID-19. Produced via immunoSEQ multiplex PCR; TCRdb's table is partial and in-frame only. The sample contains about 240,000 clones, 85% to 90% of which appear only once. Seattle enrolled patients during active infection and tracked them longitudinally. CDR3 length equals 14 residues. With 8 bases removed from V and 6 bases from J, the gap between germline ends came to 14 bases. From germline, CDR1 is MNHEY and CDR2 SMNVEV (reference sequence). The specimen sequenced was peripheral blood. This sequence was found in a woman aged 50 to 60 with COVID-19, enrolled during active disease. The genes are TRBV27 and TRBJ1-6, with D possibly being TRBD1 (5 bases). The CDR3 coding sequence is TGTGCCAGCGGAAGGGGAGGGGCTAATTCACCCCTCCACTTT. This gives the protein CASGRGGANSPLHF.